Listed below are T cell receptor beta chains from one sample, sequenced in a study of cytomegalovirus exposure and HLA in healthy donors. Libraries were prepared by immunoSEQ multiplex PCR; TCRdb keeps only in-frame clonotypes and omits some of them. The sample carries about 160,000 clones, approximately 72% recorded once. Sequencing was done on a sample of PBMCs. Receptor source: a man aged 40-49 years in good health and CMV-seropositive. Each CDR3 is given with its conserved first and last residue. Fields, in order: V gene, clone size, J gene, D gene, CDR3 protein, CDR3 DNA. A D gene is named only where the DNA matches it firmly. Size tells how often a clone was seen (once, few, many) or the class of an expanded clone, and some rows leave it out.

>TRBV5-4|-|TRBJ1-1|-
CASSLGDRNTEAFF
TGTGCCAGCAGCCTCGGGGATCGGAACACTGAAGCTTTCTTT
>TRBV7-8|few|TRBJ2-4|TRBD1
CASSHKDRGKMAKNIQYF
TGTGCCAGCAGCCATAAGGACAGGGGAAAAATGGCCAAAAACATTCAGTACTTC
>TRBV9|-|TRBJ1-6|TRBD1
CASSVDQGAVSPLHF
TGTGCCAGCAGCGTAGATCAGGGGGCCGTTTCACCCCTCCACTTT
>TRBV5-4|-|TRBJ2-3|-
CASSSELVGDAQYF
TGTGCCAGCAGCTCGGAACTAGTCGGGGATGCGCAGTATTTT
>TRBV5-6|-|TRBJ1-2|-
CASSLLQAYGYTF
TGTGCCAGCAGCTTGTTGCAGGCTTATGGCTACACCTTC
>TRBV12-5|-|TRBJ1-1|-
CASGLREGNTEAFF
TGTGCTAGTGGTTTGAGGGAGGGGAACACTGAAGCTTTCTTT
>TRBV19|-|TRBJ1-1|-
CASNLRGNTEAFF
TGTGCCAGTAACCTCCGGGGGAACACTGAAGCTTTCTTT
>TRBV18|-|TRBJ2-7|-
CASSPRTENYEQYF
TGTGCCAGCTCACCACGGACAGAGAACTACGAGCAGTACTTC
>TRBV6-6|-|TRBJ1-4|TRBD1
CASNDGQGKEKLFF
TGTGCCAGCAACGACGGACAGGGTAAGGAAAAACTGTTTTTT
>TRBV6-1|-|TRBJ1-6|-
CASIGNSGNSPLHF
TGTGCCAGCATTGGGAATTCGGGGAATTCACCCCTCCACTTT
>TRBV7-6|-|TRBJ2-3|TRBD1
CASSQGVFDTQYF
TGTGCCAGCAGCCAGGGGGTTTTTGATACGCAGTATTTT
>TRBV7-3|few|TRBJ2-1|-
CASSLSGGWSEQFF
TGTGCCAGCAGCTTAAGCGGCGGTTGGAGTGAGCAGTTCTTC
>TRBV5-1|once|TRBJ1-2|-
CASSLGGRGYTF
TGCGCCAGCAGCTTGGGAGGGCGCGGCTACACCTTC
>TRBV7-3|-|TRBJ2-3|-
CASSSQRDTQYF
TGTGCCAGCAGCTCGCAGAGGGATACGCAGTATTTT
>TRBV9|-|TRBJ2-2|TRBD1
CASSPGQGHTGELFF
TGTGCCAGCAGCCCCGGACAGGGGCACACCGGGGAGCTGTTTTTT
>TRBV9|-|TRBJ2-3|TRBD1
CASSGKTGSADTQYF
TGTGCCAGCAGCGGGAAGACAGGGTCGGCAGATACGCAGTATTTT
>TRBV4-3|few|TRBJ1-2|-
CASSQDWTDRGYTF
TGCGCCAGCAGCCAAGATTGGACAGATAGGGGCTACACCTTC
>TRBV6-5|-|TRBJ1-1|-
CASSSNPGETEAFF
TGTGCCAGCAGTTCCAACCCAGGGGAAACTGAAGCTTTCTTT
>TRBV19|-|TRBJ1-1|-
CASRGGNTEAFF
TGTGCCAGCAGAGGGGGGAACACTGAAGCTTTCTTT
>TRBV7-9|-|TRBJ1-1|-
CASNEGVNTEAFF
TGTGCCAGCAACGAAGGGGTGAACACTGAAGCTTTCTTT
>TRBV5-4|-|TRBJ2-3|-
CASRPTSGTQYF
TGTGCCAGCAGGCCAACTAGTGGGACGCAGTATTTT
>TRBV13|-|TRBJ1-1|-
CAVGGRNTEAFF
TGTGCCGTTGGGGGGAGGAACACTGAAGCTTTCTTT
>TRBV9|once|TRBJ1-4|-
CASSPEGGLHEKLFF
TGTGCCAGCAGCCCGGAGGGGGGGTTGCATGAAAAACTGTTTTTT
>TRBV29-1|once|TRBJ2-1|TRBD2
CSVESGTSDEQFF
TGCAGCGTGGAATCCGGGACTAGCGATGAGCAGTTCTTC
>TRBV11-2|-|TRBJ2-7|TRBD1
CAIGTGQGPYEQYF
TGTGCCATCGGGACCGGACAGGGACCCTACGAGCAGTACTTC
>TRBV29-1|-|TRBJ1-1|-
CSARRGSKTEAFF
TGCAGCGCACGTCGGGGGAGTAAAACTGAAGCTTTCTTT
>TRBV5-1|-|TRBJ2-7|TRBD1
CASSLARDRETYEQYF
TGCGCCAGCAGCTTGGCCCGAGACAGGGAGACCTACGAGCAGTACTTC
>TRBV5-4|-|TRBJ2-7|-
CASSLGLSSYEQYF
TGTGCCAGCAGCTTGGGACTCAGCTCCTACGAGCAGTACTTC
>TRBV7-9|-|TRBJ2-3|TRBD1
CASSPGQGSTDTQYF
TGTGCCAGCAGCCCCGGACAGGGTAGCACAGATACGCAGTATTTT
>TRBV19|few|TRBJ1-5|TRBD1
CASSIEQGAYSNQPQHF
TGTGCCAGTAGTATAGAACAGGGGGCTTATAGCAATCAGCCCCAGCATTTT
>TRBV7-2|-|TRBJ2-2|TRBD1
CASSLAAQGAGGELFF
TGTGCCAGCAGCTTAGCGGCCCAGGGGGCCGGCGGGGAGCTGTTTTTT
>TRBV2|-|TRBJ1-2|-
CASSRPAGNYGYTF
TGTGCCAGCAGCCGACCGGCAGGGAACTATGGCTACACCTTC
>TRBV5-4|-|TRBJ1-1|-
CASSLPRQGNTEAFF
TGTGCCAGCAGCCTACCCCGCCAGGGGAACACTGAAGCTTTCTTT
>TRBV2|-|TRBJ2-6|-
CASTQGGTGANVLTF
TGTGCCAGCACCCAAGGGGGAACTGGGGCCAACGTCCTGACTTTC
>TRBV19|-|TRBJ2-5|TRBD1
CASSIGRGETQYF
TGTGCCAGTAGTATTGGCAGGGGGGAGACCCAGTACTTC
>TRBV7-2|-|TRBJ1-2|-
CASRPESFMAEGGYTF
TGTGCCAGCAGACCCGAGTCCTTCATGGCGGAGGGTGGCTACACCTTC
>TRBV7-9|-|TRBJ2-1|TRBD2
CASREGLADYNEQFF
TGTGCCAGCAGGGAGGGACTAGCGGACTACAATGAGCAGTTCTTC
>TRBV11-3|few|TRBJ1-1|-
CASSRGGRANTEAFF
TGTGCCAGCAGCCGCGGGGGGCGGGCGAACACTGAAGCTTTCTTT
>TRBV10-3|-|TRBJ2-5|TRBD1
CAIRTGTETQYF
TGTGCCATCCGGACAGGGACAGAGACCCAGTACTTC
>TRBV5-6|-|TRBJ2-7|TRBD1
CASSLIGTGDYEQYF
TGTGCCAGCAGCTTGATCGGGACAGGGGACTACGAGCAGTACTTC
>TRBV2|few|TRBJ1-4|-
CASSDRGFNEKLFF
TGTGCCAGCAGTGACCGCGGGTTTAATGAAAAACTGTTTTTT
>TRBV13|-|TRBJ1-6|-
CASSLGGGGSPLHF
TGTGCCAGCAGTCTAGGGGGTGGGGGATCACCCCTCCACTTT
>TRBV19|-|TRBJ2-7|TRBD1
CASTKGQGDGYEQYF
TGTGCCAGTACCAAGGGACAGGGTGATGGCTACGAGCAGTACTTC
>TRBV2|few|TRBJ1-4|-
CASRGSNEKLFF
TGTGCCAGCAGGGGGAGTAACGAAAAACTGTTTTTT
>TRBV19|-|TRBJ1-2|-
CASSIPSGGYTF
TGTGCCAGTAGTATCCCTTCGGGGGGCTACACCTTC
>TRBV7-2|-|TRBJ1-1|TRBD1
CASSSDRVTEAFF
TGTGCCAGCAGCTCCGACAGGGTCACTGAAGCTTTCTTT
>TRBV4-1|-|TRBJ1-4|-
CASSQVVVGATKGEKLFF
TGCGCCAGCAGCCAAGTCGTTGTAGGGGCGACGAAAGGTGAAAAACTGTTTTTT